Listed below are T cell receptor beta chains from one sample, sequenced in a study of T cells after yellow fever vaccination. TCRdb analysed the 5' RACE reads with MiXCR anew, one entry per CDR3 protein. The table lists some 320,000 distinct CDR3 sequences, roughly 4% of them singletons. The specimen was PBMCs, collected 5 days after the yellow fever booster vaccination. The receptors here all came from a man younger than 35 who received the YFV17D yellow fever vaccine. Both conserved end residues are part of each CDR3. A D gene is named only where the DNA matches it firmly. Some rows mark clone size as missing; the rest say once, few, many or name a class of expanded clone.

j_gene: TRBJ2-7; d_gene: NA; abundance: NA; v_gene: TRBV5-1; len: 14; CDR3aa: CASIDLDRSYEQYF; CDR3nt: TGCGCCAGCATAGATCTGGACCGCTCCTACGAGCAGTACTTC
j_gene: TRBJ1-1; d_gene: NA; abundance: NA; v_gene: TRBV20-1; len: 15; CDR3aa: CSARDHQGGFAEAFF; CDR3nt: TGCAGTGCTAGAGATCATCAGGGTGGGTTTGCTGAAGCTTTCTTT
j_gene: TRBJ2-7; d_gene: NA; abundance: few; v_gene: TRBV3-1; len: 14; CDR3aa: CASSPSPTSYEQYF; CDR3nt: TGTGCCAGCAGCCCCTCCCCGACCTCCTACGAGCAGTACTTC
j_gene: TRBJ2-3; d_gene: TRBD2; abundance: few; v_gene: TRBV4-2; len: 16; CDR3aa: CASSQALLAGTDTQYF; CDR3nt: TGTGCCAGCAGCCAAGCTCTCCTAGCGGGGACAGATACGCAGTATTTT
j_gene: TRBJ2-2; d_gene: TRBD2; abundance: NA; v_gene: TRBV29-1; len: 14; CDR3aa: CSVEGTSVGGELFF; CDR3nt: TGCAGCGTGGAGGGGACTAGCGTAGGCGGGGAGCTGTTTTTT
j_gene: TRBJ2-4; d_gene: NA; abundance: NA; v_gene: TRBV7-9; len: 19; CDR3aa: CASSGRGILLFEAKNIQYF; CDR3nt: TGTGCCAGCAGCGGCCGGGGGATCCTCTTATTCGAAGCCAAAAACATTCAGTACTTC
j_gene: TRBJ2-1; d_gene: TRBD1; abundance: NA; v_gene: TRBV7-2; len: 15; CDR3aa: CASSRGLALRNEQFF; CDR3nt: TGTGCCAGCAGCAGGGGGCTAGCCTTAAGGAATGAGCAGTTCTTC
j_gene: TRBJ2-1; d_gene: NA; abundance: few; v_gene: TRBV12-3/TRBV12-4; len: 15; CDR3aa: CASSYIGIGGNEQFF; CDR3nt: TGTGCCAGCAGTTATATCGGGATAGGGGGCAATGAGCAGTTCTTC
j_gene: TRBJ2-7; d_gene: TRBD1; abundance: NA; v_gene: TRBV15; len: 15; CDR3aa: CATSRGTGGYYEQYF; CDR3nt: TGTGCCACCAGCAGAGGAACAGGGGGCTACTACGAGCAGTACTTC
j_gene: TRBJ2-2; d_gene: TRBD1; abundance: NA; v_gene: TRBV6-5; len: 15; CDR3aa: CASYPYRGFTGELFF; CDR3nt: TGTGCCAGCTACCCTTACAGGGGTTTCACCGGGGAGCTGTTTTTT
j_gene: TRBJ2-1; d_gene: TRBD2; abundance: few; v_gene: TRBV4-3; len: 21; CDR3aa: CASSQAFGRKVTGGSYNEQFF; CDR3nt: TGCGCCAGCAGCCAAGCGTTTGGCAGGAAAGTCACGGGGGGATCCTACAATGAGCAGTTCTTC
j_gene: TRBJ2-3; d_gene: NA; abundance: few; v_gene: TRBV27; len: 20; CDR3aa: CASSWLSQGGRVRPTDTQYF; CDR3nt: TGTGCCAGCAGTTGGTTATCGCAGGGGGGGCGAGTTAGGCCCACAGATACGCAGTATTTT
j_gene: TRBJ2-3; d_gene: TRBD1; abundance: NA; v_gene: TRBV5-1; len: 14; CDR3aa: CASSLGGQGDTQYF; CDR3nt: TGCGCCAGCAGCTTGGGGGGACAGGGGGATACGCAGTATTTT
j_gene: TRBJ1-3; d_gene: NA; abundance: NA; v_gene: TRBV3-1; len: 14; CDR3aa: CTSSPRGPGNTIYF; CDR3nt: TGTACCAGCAGCCCACGGGGGCCAGGAAACACCATATATTTT
j_gene: TRBJ1-1; d_gene: TRBD1; abundance: many; v_gene: TRBV7-2; len: 14; CDR3aa: CASSFARGTGEAFF; CDR3nt: TGTGCCAGCAGCTTTGCTCGGGGGACAGGTGAAGCTTTCTTT
j_gene: TRBJ2-5; d_gene: NA; abundance: NA; v_gene: TRBV27; len: 14; CDR3aa: CASSLSRVPGTQYF; CDR3nt: TGTGCCAGCAGTTTATCCAGGGTACCCGGGACCCAGTACTTC
j_gene: TRBJ2-2; d_gene: TRBD1; abundance: NA; v_gene: TRBV12-3/TRBV12-4; len: 15; CDR3aa: CASSSGTGFTGELFF; CDR3nt: TGTGCCAGCAGTTCCGGGACAGGGTTCACCGGGGAGCTGTTTTTT
j_gene: TRBJ2-6; d_gene: NA; abundance: many; v_gene: TRBV6-6; len: 15; CDR3aa: CASSVRQSGANVLTF; CDR3nt: TGTGCCAGCAGTGTAAGGCAATCCGGGGCCAACGTCCTGACTTTC
j_gene: TRBJ1-2; d_gene: NA; abundance: many; v_gene: TRBV18; len: 15; CDR3aa: CASSPVGGRFRGYTF; CDR3nt: TGTGCCAGCTCGCCCGTAGGGGGGCGCTTTCGGGGCTACACCTTC
j_gene: TRBJ1-1; d_gene: TRBD1; abundance: many; v_gene: TRBV30; len: 14; CDR3aa: CAWRLGTGNTEAFF; CDR3nt: TGTGCCTGGAGATTGGGGACAGGGAATACTGAAGCTTTCTTT
j_gene: TRBJ2-2; d_gene: NA; abundance: many; v_gene: TRBV27; len: 14; CDR3aa: CASSNPDGTGELFF; CDR3nt: TGTGCCAGCAGTAACCCGGACGGCACCGGGGAGCTGTTTTTT